The 27 T cell receptor beta chains below were found in one sample sequenced in a study of T cells in Graves' hyperthyroidism and ophthalmopathy. The source material, RNA transcripts, was used to amplify TCR beta CDR3 regions. The HTBI primer set served for first-round RT-PCR of the TCR CDR3. MiXCR, run by TCRdb on the multiplex PCR reads, gives a single entry per CDR3 protein. The table includes 160,000 or so distinct CDR3 sequences, less than 10% detected once. Sequencing was performed on blood. These receptors came from a young woman with Graves' hyperthyroidism that later progressed to Graves' ophthalmopathy.

This clonotype was seen repeatedly, ten times or more. This CDR3 reads CSARQGWGYTF. In DNA form, the CDR3 reads TGCAGTGCGCGACAGGGGTGGGGCTACACCTTC. The chain joins TRBV20-1 to TRBJ1-2; 8 nucleotides line up with TRBD1. CDR1 DFQATT and CDR2 SNEGSKA come from the germline V gene (reference sequence). The J segment lost 8 bases and the V segment lost 6 bases, leaving 5 bases of the junction unmatched. The CDR3 runs 11 residues.

The rearrangement joins TRBV6-1 to TRBJ2-1, with 9 bases fitting TRBD1. V gave up 10 bases and J gave up 1 base; unmatched junction bases: 8. CDR3 length equals 15 residues. Germline CDR1 MNHNS, CDR2 SASEGT. The CDR3 bases are TGTGCCAACTCTCCGGGACAGGGATCCTACAATGAGCAGTTCTTC. Its protein is CANSPGQGSYNEQFF.

The table lists this clonotype with many counts. The rearrangement joins TRBV7-9 to TRBJ2-7; the match to TRBD2 covers 12 bases. Germline CDR1 reads SEHNR; CDR2 reads FQNEAQ (reference sequence). The junction had 7 bases not matched to a gene; V was cut back by 4 bases and J by 3 bases. CDR3 size: 16 residues. The CDR3, as DNA: TGTGCCAGCAGCTCGCGTAGGACTAGCGGGGACTACGAGCAGTACTTC. It codes for CASSSRRTSGDYEQYF.

This clonotype was observed a few times. The chain has TRBV6-6 and TRBJ1-2; 8 positions agree with TRBD1. The germline CDR1 and CDR2 sequences are MNHNY and SVGAGI (reference sequence). This CDR3 spans 15 amino acids. Trimming removed 2 bases from V and 6 bases from J; junction bases left unmatched: 8. This chain's CDR3 is CASSYPGQGVDGYTF. The CDR3 DNA is TGTGCCAGCAGTTACCCCGGACAGGGCGTAGATGGCTACACCTTC.

This clonotype was seen just once. A much larger clone lies a single base off, so this may be a read error. The V and J genes are TRBV6-1 and TRBJ2-7, with D uncertain. CDR3 length: 13 residues. Trimming pared 9 bases from V and 2 bases from J, leaving 14 bases between. Germline assignment: CDR1 MNHNS and CDR2 SASEGT. The CDR3, as DNA: TGTGCCAGTCCCGCGGCTACTACCTACGAGCAGTACTTC. It codes for CASPAATTYEQYF.

This clonotype was found many times. V and J are TRBV30 and TRBJ1-5; possibly TRBD1 for D (5 bases). The CDR3 spans 14 residues. V was shortened by 0 bases and J by 4 bases, with 10 bases between the two germline ends. In germline, CDR1 is GTSNPN, CDR2 SVGIG (reference sequence). The CDR3 loop reads CAWSVGVNNQPQHF. For the CDR3, the DNA is TGTGCCTGGAGTGTAGGGGTAAATAATCAGCCCCAGCATTTT.

This clonotype was detected only a few times. The rearrangement joins TRBV7-9 to TRBJ2-2, with 12 bases lining up with TRBD2. The CDR3 covers 16 residues. The junction had 4 bases not matched to a gene; V was cut back by 3 bases and J by 5 bases. Germline V gives CDR1 SEHNR, CDR2 FQNEAQ (reference sequence). The CDR3 is CASSFTGTSGTGELFF. The CDR3 bases are TGTGCCAGCAGCTTCACCGGGACTAGCGGGACCGGGGAGCTGTTTTTT.

As for this clonotype: Given a much more abundant clone one base away, this may be a read error. This chain uses TRBV20-1 with TRBJ1-5; possible D gene TRBD1, 6 bases. Trimming left V 1 base short and J 4 bases short, with 14 bases between. Looked up from germline, CDR1 is DFQATT and CDR2 is SNEGSKA (reference sequence). The CDR3 is 15 residues long. The CDR3 region has the DNA TGCAGTGCTAGAGCCCGGACAGTGGATAATCAGCCCCAGCATTTT. This translates into CSARARTVDNQPQHF.

This chain joins TRBV5-1 and TRBJ2-2, with unresolved D. The germline V and J ends were trimmed by 2 bases and 6 bases, with 8 bases remaining between them. The CDR3 length is 13 residues. Germline CDR1 is SGHRS and CDR2 is YFSETQ. In DNA, the CDR3 is TGCGCCAGCAGCTTTTTGAAGTCCGGGGAGCTGTTTTTT. Translating gives CASSFLKSGELFF.

The genes are TRBV7-2 and TRBJ2-3; TRBD2 matches 13 bases. CDR1 and CDR2 (germline): SGHTA, FQGNSA. The CDR3 runs to 18 residues. The trim removed 3 bases at V and 2 bases at J, leaving 8 bases unmatched. The DNA of the CDR3 is TGTGCCAGCAGCTTGGAGTTGGGACTAGCGGGATTCACAGATACGCAGTATTTT. Its protein product is CASSLELGLAGFTDTQYF.

This clonotype came up once. A much larger clone lies one base from this, so it may be a read error. The genes are TRBV13 and TRBJ2-5; the match to TRBD1 covers 8 bases. Germline CDR1 reads PRHDT; CDR2 reads FYEKMQ (reference sequence). The CDR3 has 15 residues. CDR3 loop: CASSPSGGGQGTQYF. CDR3 sequence (DNA): TGTGCCAGCAGCCCATCAGGGGGCGGGCAAGGGACCCAGTACTTC.

Ten or more counts support this clonotype. This sequence joins TRBV30 and TRBJ2-1, with no clear D. This CDR3 comprises 12 residues. V dropped 7 bases and J dropped 2 bases, with 9 bases sitting between them. Germline lookup yields CDR1 GTSNPN and CDR2 SVGIG (reference sequence). In DNA form, the CDR3 reads TGTGCCTCAGGACCGGCCTACAATGAGCAGTTCTTC. Amino acids: CASGPAYNEQFF.

This clonotype was counted at least ten times. This rearrangement joins TRBV6-1 to TRBJ2-1; D is perhaps TRBD2 (6 bases). Trimming took off 3 bases at V and 6 bases at J, with 15 bases between the two ends. Per germline, CDR1 MNHNS and CDR2 SASEGT. This CDR3 spans 15 amino acids. The CDR3 coding sequence is TGTGCCAGCAGTGAGGGCTCGACTAGTTCCAATGAGCAGTTCTTC. Translation: CASSEGSTSSNEQFF.

This clonotype was seen many times. The V gene is TRBV3-1, the J gene TRBJ2-3, with TRBD2 matching 8 bases. The CDR3 covers 16 residues. CDR1 is LGHDT, CDR2 YNNKEL, per germline (reference sequence). Germline trimming cut 0 bases from V and 3 bases from J; bases unmatched to any gene: 5. CDR3 nucleotides: TGTGCCAGCAGCCAAGATCCCCGGGGGGGGACAGATACGCAGTATTTT. As protein: CASSQDPRGGTDTQYF.

Ten or more counts support this clonotype. V and J are TRBV3-1 and TRBJ1-3; perhaps TRBD1 as D (5 bases). CDR1 is LGHDT and CDR2 is YNNKEL in the germline V gene (reference sequence). With 8 bases removed from V and 7 bases from J, the gap between germline ends came to 18 bases. CDR3 length: 14 amino acids. The CDR3, as DNA: TGTGCCAGCCGAGAAACAGGAGGTCGCAACACCATATATTTT. It codes for CASRETGGRNTIYF.

To note about this clonotype: With a much larger clone just one base away, this may be a read error. The chain joins TRBV7-9 to TRBJ2-5; no clear D. CDR1 and CDR2 (germline): SEHNR, FQNEAQ (reference sequence). CDR3 length: 16 amino acids. CDR3 loop: CASSPLGIHREEPQYF. The CDR3 DNA reads as TGTGCCAGCAGCCCCTTAGGGATCCACAGAGAAGAGCCCCAGTACTTC.

This clonotype is deemed medium-sized (0.01 to 0.1%). J is TRBJ2-1 and V is TRBV11-1, with 12 bases lining up with TRBD2. Per germline, CDR1 SGHAT and CDR2 FQDESV (reference sequence). Losses at the gene ends were 4 bases for V and 0 bases for J; bases not matched to a gene: 4. The CDR3 has 17 residues. This chain's CDR3 is CASSSSTSGSSYNEQFF. For the CDR3, the DNA is TGTGCCAGCAGCTCCTCGACTAGCGGGAGCTCCTACAATGAGCAGTTCTTC.

This clonotype was seen repeatedly, ten times or more. The V call is TRBV20-1, the J call TRBJ1-2; 10 nucleotides align to TRBD1. V gave up 5 bases and J gave up 5 bases; unmatched junction bases: 14. This CDR3 comprises 16 residues. Germline CDR1 is DFQATT and CDR2 is SNEGSKA (reference sequence). CDR3 nucleotides: TGCAGTGCTCACGAATTCCGGGACAGGGGCGTGTATGGCTACACCTTC. Protein sequence: CSAHEFRDRGVYGYTF.

Written as DNA, the CDR3 is TGTGCCAGCAGCGTAGAAAGGCGGATCAATCAGCCCCAGCATTTT. This codes for CASSVERRINQPQHF. V is TRBV9 and J is TRBJ1-5; D gene ambiguous. The CDR3 sequence is 15 residues long. The V gene lost 0 bases and the J gene lost 3 bases, with 10 bases spanning the gap. Germline CDR1 and CDR2: SGDLS and YYNGEE.

This clonotype occurred many times. The J gene is TRBJ2-1, the V gene TRBV20-1, with 7 bases matching TRBD2. This CDR3 region has 15 residues. Germline CDR1 and CDR2: DFQATT and SNEGSKA (reference sequence). V shed 5 bases, J shed 5 bases, and the junction held 12 bases outside the gene matches. CDR3 residues: CSAYLTSASDNEQFF. The CDR3 nucleotides read TGCAGTGCTTACTTAACTAGCGCATCCGACAATGAGCAGTTCTTC.

The chain recombines TRBV19 with TRBJ1-2; D might be TRBD1 (6 bases). The V gene lost 1 base and the J gene lost 6 bases, with 24 bases spanning the gap. This CDR3 region has 18 residues. CDR1 and CDR2 (germline): LNHDA, SQIVND (reference sequence). The CDR3 loop reads CASSIVLRVNRAKDGYTF. The CDR3 DNA is TGTGCCAGTAGTATAGTTCTTAGGGTCAACAGGGCGAAAGATGGCTACACCTTC.

Note on this clonotype: Possible read error: a much larger clone is one base away. V gene TRBV19 combines with J gene TRBJ1-6; D call uncertain. The germline V gene encodes CDR1 LNHDA and CDR2 SQIVND (reference sequence). The CDR3 runs 13 residues. Trimming stripped 3 bases from V and 7 bases from J, with 7 bases between. The CDR3: CASSMAENSPLHF. CDR3 nucleotides: TGTGCCAGTAGTATGGCGGAGAATTCACCCCTCCACTTT. Based on the CDR3 plus reference TRBV19 and TRBJ1-6, the full variable domain is DGGITQSPKYLFRKEGQNVTLSCEQNLNHDAMYWYRQDPGQGLRLIYYSQIVNDFQKGDIAEGYSVSREKKESFPLTVTSAQKNPTAFYLCASSMAENSPLHFGNGTRLTVT.

This clonotype was found a few times. The V and J genes are TRBV4-2 and TRBJ2-5; D possibly matches TRBD1 or TRBD2 (5 bases each). Germline loops: CDR1 LGHNA, CDR2 YNFKEQ. V dropped 1 base and J dropped 2 bases, with 14 bases sitting between them. The CDR3 has 16 residues. This CDR3 reads CASSQGPGREQETQYF. The CDR3 DNA follows: TGTGCCAGCAGCCAAGGTCCGGGACGGGAACAAGAGACCCAGTACTTC.

This clonotype was seen at least ten times. The V and J genes are TRBV7-2 and TRBJ2-7; 9 nucleotides align to TRBD2. The CDR3 contains 15 residues. CDR1 and CDR2 (germline): SGHTA, FQGNSA. V shed 5 bases, J shed 3 bases, and the junction held 8 bases outside the gene matches. CDR3 region: CASSPPALAGYEQYF. CDR3 nucleotides: TGTGCCAGCAGCCCCCCAGCACTAGCGGGCTACGAGCAGTACTTC.

This clonotype was found many times. The V and J genes are TRBV6-6 and TRBJ1-4; D might be TRBD1 (5 bases). The CDR3 is 12 amino acids. In germline, CDR1 is MNHNY, CDR2 SVGAGI (reference sequence). V lost 2 bases, J lost 8 bases, and 6 bases lay in between. The DNA for the CDR3 is TGTGCCAGCAGTTACAGGGACGAAAAACTGTTTTTT. This encodes CASSYRDEKLFF.

The V call is TRBV5-8, the J call TRBJ2-3; 8 bases agree with TRBD1. Germline V CDR1 and CDR2: SGHTS, YDEGEE. The CDR3 sequence is 14 residues long. V trimming: 4 bases; J trimming: 6 bases; junction bases outside the gene matches: 7. The CDR3 here is CASSDTYRGDTQYF. The CDR3 coding sequence is TGTGCCAGCAGCGATACCTACAGGGGGGATACGCAGTATTTT.

This clonotype was picked up many times. The chain links TRBV12-3 or TRBV12-4 to TRBJ2-7; D remains unclear. The V end was cut by 5 bases, the J end by 2 bases, with 10 bases between. This CDR3 comprises 13 residues. The CDR3 region has the DNA TGTGCCAGCAGTCCCACCCACGCCTACGAGCAGTACTTC. Translating it yields CASSPTHAYEQYF.